The rows below give T cell receptor beta chains drawn from one sample of a study of shared clonotypes between healthy human individuals. Repertoires were generated with immunoSEQ multiplex PCR, while TCRdb's copy carries only in-frame clones and drops some. The table records over 300,000 clones, more than 75% of them present only once. What was sequenced was memory CD8+ T cells sorted from blood. The receptors derive from a man in his late teens or twenties in good health. Both conserved end residues are part of each CDR3. A D gene is named only where the DNA matches it firmly. Clone size, where shown, is once, few, many, or a class for clones that have expanded.

J gene	V gene	clone size	D gene	CDR3 length	CDR3 protein	CDR3 DNA
TRBJ2-7	TRBV29-1	NA	TRBD1	11	CSVFGTGQQYF	TGCAGCGTCTTTGGGACAGGACAGCAGTACTTC
TRBJ2-1	TRBV11-3	NA	TRBD2	18	CASSNGTSGAGAGNEQFF	TGTGCCAGCAGCAACGGGACTAGCGGGGCGGGAGCCGGCAATGAGCAGTTCTTC
TRBJ2-7	TRBV9	NA	NA	14	CASSADDGVYEQYF	TGTGCCAGCAGCGCGGACGACGGGGTGTACGAGCAGTACTTC
TRBJ2-2	TRBV11-3	NA	TRBD1	17	CASSLDKEGQGFGELFF	TGTGCCAGCAGCTTAGATAAGGAAGGACAGGGGTTCGGGGAGCTGTTTTTT
TRBJ2-7	TRBV6-6	NA	TRBD1	14	CASSSPGTGLEQYF	TGTGCCAGCAGTTCGCCAGGGACAGGGCTCGAGCAGTACTTC
TRBJ2-5	TRBV5-1	once	NA	15	CASSLAGVREETQYF	TGCGCCAGCAGCTTGGCCGGCGTCAGGGAAGAGACCCAGTACTTC
TRBJ2-1	TRBV30	NA	NA	12	CATQIANNEQFF	TGTGCCACTCAGATAGCTAACAATGAGCAGTTCTTC
TRBJ2-5	TRBV19	NA	NA	14	CASSPQGPQETQYF	TGTGCCAGTAGTCCCCAGGGCCCACAAGAGACCCAGTACTTC
TRBJ2-1	TRBV5-6	NA	TRBD1	14	CASSLRDSYNEQFF	TGTGCCAGCAGCTTGAGGGACAGCTACAATGAGCAGTTCTTC
TRBJ1-2	TRBV28	few	NA	13	CASSTTWNYGYTF	TGTGCCAGCAGTACTACCTGGAACTATGGCTACACCTTC
TRBJ2-3	TRBV19	NA	NA	15	CASSIVGGTTDTQYF	TGTGCCAGTAGTATAGTAGGAGGGACCACAGATACGCAGTATTTT
TRBJ1-6	TRBV5-8	many	NA	15	CASSEGLAVNSPLHF	TGTGCCAGCAGCGAAGGACTGGCTGTAAATTCACCCCTCCACTTT
TRBJ2-2	TRBV6-5	NA	TRBD2	16	CASSSLAGGGTGELFF	TGTGCCAGCAGTTCCCTAGCGGGAGGGGGCACCGGGGAGCTGTTTTTT
TRBJ2-1	TRBV14	NA	TRBD2	19	CASSHQLSSGIVFGHEQFF	TGTGCCAGCAGCCACCAGCTGTCTAGCGGGATAGTTTTTGGGCATGAGCAGTTCTTC
TRBJ2-7	TRBV5-6	NA	NA	14	CASRQAEVSYEQYF	TGTGCCAGCAGACAGGCGGAGGTCTCCTACGAGCAGTACTTC
TRBJ2-7	TRBV7-6	NA	TRBD2	15	CASSPGTSGVMEQYF	TGTGCCAGCAGCCCCGGGACTAGCGGGGTCATGGAGCAGTACTTC
TRBJ2-6	TRBV7-9	NA	NA	17	CASSPSMDISGANVLTF	TGTGCCAGCAGCCCTTCAATGGACATCTCTGGGGCCAACGTCCTGACTTTC